This T cell receptor beta chain stems from a study of T cells and Merkel cell carcinoma outcomes. As to this clone: The antigen is not known.

Study-level findings and limits: In Merkel cell carcinoma, repertoire and T-cell density reportedly predicted outcomes.

With 6 bases removed from V and 4 bases from J, the gap between germline ends came to 9 bases. The germline CDR1 and CDR2 sequences are SQVTM and ANQGSEA. The CDR3 extends over 12 amino acids. The data were produced by immunoSEQ multiplex PCR, yet TCRdb's version contains in-frame clones alone and is incomplete. The data show roughly 11,000 clones, with less than 97% seen just once and 0.93% held by the top ten. This TCR was sampled from a human donor with Merkel cell carcinoma. The sequencing input was tumor tissue from Merkel cell carcinoma. The V gene is TRBV29-1, the J gene TRBJ1-4; D unclear. For the CDR3, the DNA is TGCAGCGTCTCGCCCAATAATGAAAAACTGTTTTTT. Translated: CSVSPNNEKLFF. Full variable domain (rest looked up from reference TRBV29-1 and TRBJ1-4): SAVISQKPSRDICQRGTSLTIQCQVDSQVTMMFWYRQQPGQSLTLIATANQGSEATYESGFVIDKFPISRPNLTFSTLTVSNMSPEDSSIYLCSVSPNNEKLFFGSGTQLSVL.